The clone carrying this TCR beta chain was recorded many times. Its specificity is unknown. Making TCR cDNA involved 5'RACE template switching, which added UMIs and a universal primer site. One entry per CDR3 protein results from TCRdb running MiXCR on the 5' RACE reads. The sample has about 50,000 distinct CDR3 sequences; roughly 6.9% are singletons. Germline loops: CDR1 MGHRA, CDR2 YSYEKL. V dropped 1 base and J dropped 2; count of bases not matched to a gene: 6. The CDR3 has 16 residues. The sample comes from a study of T cells after yellow fever vaccination. Overall study results and limits: Faster peaking, at day 5 versus 15, marked a secondary response that was weaker. Sorted repertoires could include abundant contaminating clonotypes from bulk cells. Once the booster was given, most primary-vaccination clones reappeared, at approximately 97% for CD4 and around 90% for CD8.

This receptor was taken from a man aged 18 to 29 who received the YFV17D yellow fever vaccine. The sample was CD8+ T cells sorted from PBMCs, taken on the day of the first yellow fever vaccination. The chain carries TRBV4-1 and TRBJ2-3; 7 nucleotides align to TRBD2. In DNA form, the CDR3 reads TGCGCCAGCAGCCAAGTAGGACGGGGGGACACAGATACGCAGTATTTT. This encodes CASSQVGRGDTDTQYF.